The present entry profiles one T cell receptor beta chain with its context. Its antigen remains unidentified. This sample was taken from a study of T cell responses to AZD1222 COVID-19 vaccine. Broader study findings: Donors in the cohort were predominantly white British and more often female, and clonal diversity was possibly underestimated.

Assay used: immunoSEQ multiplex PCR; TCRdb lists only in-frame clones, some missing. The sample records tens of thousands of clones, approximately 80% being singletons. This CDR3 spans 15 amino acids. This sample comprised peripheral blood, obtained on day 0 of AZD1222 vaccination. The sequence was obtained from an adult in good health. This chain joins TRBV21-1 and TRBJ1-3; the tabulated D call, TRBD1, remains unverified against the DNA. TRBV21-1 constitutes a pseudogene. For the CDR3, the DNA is TGTGCCAGCAGCAAACCCGACAGGGGGGGAAACACCATATATTTT. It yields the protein CASSKPDRGGNTIYF.